Listed here are 11 T cell receptor beta chains from one sample, sequenced in a study of Ad26.COV2.S vaccination and SARS-CoV-2 variants. Clones were sequenced by immunoSEQ multiplex PCR, and TCRdb holds only the in-frame ones, with some missing. Among approximately 280,000 clones listed, about 90% were seen once. Sample treatment: roughly 18 received Ad26.COV2.S at low or high dose, single or two shots; several received placebo; per-sample allocation not given. The study sampled participants on day 63 after the first vaccine or placebo injection. Sequencing was performed on peripheral blood, taken in a trial of Ad26.COV2.S vaccine versus placebo. The source of these receptors is a person between 18 and 65 years old who received the Ad26.COV2.S COVID-19 vaccine or a placebo.

The chain recombines TRBV3-1 (or the pseudogene TRBV3-2) with TRBJ2-1; TRBD2 matches 15 bases. There are 20 residues in the CDR3. Germline values: CDR1 LGHDT, CDR2 YNNKEL (reference sequence). The J segment lost 6 bases and the V segment lost 0 bases, leaving 12 bases of the junction unmatched. CDR3 bases: TGTGCCAGCAGCCAAGATGAGTCCGGGACTAGCGGGAGGAGGGTCAATGAGCAGTTCTTC. Translated, it gives CASSQDESGTSGRRVNEQFF.

The J gene is TRBJ1-2, the V gene TRBV5-1; TRBD1 might be the D (6 bases). V was pared by 4 bases and J by 7 bases, with 20 bases between. This CDR3 is built from 15 residues. Germline V gene lookup returns CDR1 SGHRS and CDR2 YFSETQ. CDR3 loop: CASSGRDTQYGGYTF. The DNA of the CDR3 is TGCGCCAGCAGCGGTCGGGACACCCAATACGGTGGCTACACCTTC.

The V gene is TRBV12-3 or TRBV12-4, the J gene TRBJ2-1; the match to TRBD2 covers 13 bases. The CDR3 runs to 13 residues. Unmatched junction bases numbered 2, after V lost 8 bases and J lost 7 bases. The CDR3 DNA follows: TGTGCCAGCGGACTAGCGGGAGTGAATGAGCAGTTCTTC. Translation: CASGLAGVNEQFF.

V gene TRBV6-5 combines with J gene TRBJ1-1; D call uncertain. The V gene's germline CDR1 is MNHEY and CDR2 SVGAGI. The CDR3 runs 15 residues. V was pared by 0 bases and J by 0 bases, with 8 bases between. CDR3 bases: TGTGCCAGCAGTTACTCTTGGGATATGAACACTGAAGCTTTCTTT. This sequence encodes CASSYSWDMNTEAFF.

The CDR3 nucleotides read TGTGCCAGCAGCCAAACAGGGCCGAACACTGAAGCTTTCTTT. Amino acid sequence: CASSQTGPNTEAFF. V usage is TRBV4-2 and J usage is TRBJ1-1; tentative D call: TRBD1 (6 bases). The length of the CDR3 is 14 residues. Germline CDR1 LGHNA, CDR2 YNFKEQ. Trimming took 2 bases from V and 1 from J, leaving 8 bases between them.

This chain links TRBV7-9 with TRBJ1-3; D is unresolved. The V gene's germline CDR1 is SEHNR and CDR2 FQNEAQ (reference sequence). The CDR3 is made up of 14 amino acids. The V end lost 4 bases, the J end lost 4 bases, and 11 bases lay between the germline ends. The CDR3, as DNA: TGTGCCAGCAGCTCTTCCTTAGTGGGAAACACCATATATTTT. Translating it yields CASSSSLVGNTIYF.

The chain has TRBV27 and TRBJ2-3; TRBD1 aligns across 8 bases. Trimming cost V 1 base and J 2 bases; bases outside gene matches: 8. The CDR3 has 17 amino acids. The V gene's germline CDR1 is MNHEY and CDR2 SMNVEV (reference sequence). CDR3 region: CASSLFRTGMYTDTQYF. The CDR3 DNA is TGTGCCAGCAGTTTATTTCGGACAGGGATGTACACAGATACGCAGTATTTT.

This rearrangement joins TRBV5-1 to TRBJ1-1; TRBD1 agrees at 7 bases. CDR3 length: 13 residues. Trimming removed 2 bases from V and 4 bases from J; junction bases left unmatched: 2. Looked up from germline, CDR1 is SGHRS and CDR2 is YFSETQ. CDR3 DNA: TGCGCCAGCAGCTTTTACAGGGGCACTGAAGCTTTCTTT. Translating gives CASSFYRGTEAFF.

The chain uses TRBV12-3 or TRBV12-4 and TRBJ1-2; D uncertain. Trimming left V 6 bases short and J 1 base short, with 3 bases between. The CDR3 has 11 residues. CDR3 amino acids: CASSSNYGYTF. The CDR3 coding sequence is TGTGCCAGCAGCAGTAACTATGGCTACACCTTC.

The CDR3 nucleotides read TGTGCCAGCAGCCCGATATCCCGTCGGGACAGCCTTGAAAAACTGTTTTTT. It specifies CASSPISRRDSLEKLFF. The V call is TRBV11-3, the J call TRBJ1-4; TRBD1 agrees at 7 bases. V shed 5 bases and J 7 bases; nucleotides not matched to a gene: 16. This CDR3 spans 17 amino acids. Germline loops: CDR1 SGHNT, CDR2 YENEEA.

The chain joins TRBV4-1 to TRBJ1-2; maybe TRBD1 (5 bases). This CDR3 contains 16 residues. Germline loops: CDR1 MGHRA, CDR2 YSYEKL. Between the trimmed V and J ends, which lost 0 bases and 6 bases, there was a span of 17 bases. CDR3 nucleotide sequence: TGCGCCAGCAGCCAAGATCCCGGGGCGCGCGTAGATGGCTACACCTTC. This codes for CASSQDPGARVDGYTF.